The rows below give T cell receptor beta chains drawn from one sample of a study of shared clonotypes between healthy human individuals. The repertoire was sequenced with immunoSEQ multiplex PCR; TCRdb's copy has only in-frame clones and lacks some. The sample includes approximately 2,000,000 clones, about 94% of them seen just once. The sequencing input was naive CD8+ T cells from PBMCs. Source of these receptors: a man aged 18 to 29 in good health. Some clones in this sample may be carry-over from other donors' samples. Each CDR3 is given with its conserved first and last residue. The D gene is left open where the match is weak. Rows may omit the clone size; those that give it use once, few, many or a size class.

cdr3_aa cdr3_nt j_call d_call cdr3_length v_call clone_size
CASLGQGIEQYF TGTGCCAGCCTTGGACAGGGAATCGAGCAGTACTTC TRBJ2-7 TRBD1 12 TRBV6-1 once
CASSPPGLADLTDTQYF TGTGCCAGCAGCCCTCCCGGACTAGCGGACCTCACAGATACGCAGTATTTT TRBJ2-3 TRBD2 17 TRBV4-2 once
CASSESPGKDYTF TGTGCCAGCAGTGAATCTCCAGGGAAAGACTACACCTTC TRBJ1-2 NA 13 TRBV6-1 NA
CASSELEATSTDTQYF TGTGCCAGCAGTGAACTGGAGGCAACTAGCACAGATACGCAGTATTTT TRBJ2-3 NA 16 TRBV6-1 NA
CSVPLQGTGELFF TGCAGCGTTCCCCTACAGGGCACCGGGGAGCTGTTTTTT TRBJ2-2 NA 13 TRBV29-1 NA
CASTQSITDTQYF TGTGCCAGCACCCAATCAATCACAGATACGCAGTATTTT TRBJ2-3 NA 13 TRBV27 NA
CASCSIGTSRIEQFF TGTGCCAGCTGCAGTATCGGGACTAGCAGAATTGAGCAGTTCTTC TRBJ2-1 TRBD2 15 TRBV27 NA
CASSQDPDTEAFF TGTGCCAGCAGCCAAGATCCAGACACTGAAGCTTTCTTT TRBJ1-1 NA 13 TRBV14 once
CASSPPLGGGQGEQYF TGTGCCAGCAGCCCACCCCTAGGGGGGGGCCAAGGGGAGCAGTACTTC TRBJ2-7 NA 16 TRBV9 NA
CASSLDGPLNEQFF TGTGCCAGCAGCTTAGATGGACCCCTCAATGAGCAGTTCTTC TRBJ2-1 NA 14 TRBV7-9 NA
CASSETRTGTEAFF TGTGCCAGCAGTGAAACCCGGACCGGGACTGAAGCTTTCTTT TRBJ1-1 NA 14 TRBV6-1 NA
CASWGESSYNEQFF TGTGCCAGCTGGGGAGAGAGCTCCTACAATGAGCAGTTCTTC TRBJ2-1 NA 14 TRBV2 NA
CASMGTSGNYEQYF TGTGCCAGCATGGGGACTAGCGGAAACTACGAGCAGTACTTC TRBJ2-7 TRBD2 14 TRBV2 NA
CASSVGGGQAGYTF TGTGCCAGCAGCGTAGGCGGGGGCCAAGCGGGCTACACCTTC TRBJ1-2 NA 14 TRBV9 NA
CASSTGTGVELFF TGTGCCAGCAGCACCGGGACAGGGGTCGAGCTGTTTTTT TRBJ2-2 TRBD1 13 TRBV5-6 NA
CASSLTGLSTEAFF TGCGCCAGCAGCTTGACGGGACTTTCGACTGAAGCTTTCTTT TRBJ1-1 NA 14 TRBV5-1 NA
CASISRANTGELFF TGTGCCAGCATATCGAGAGCGAACACCGGGGAGCTGTTTTTT TRBJ2-2 NA 14 TRBV2 NA
CASSRGASNQPQHF TGTGCCAGCAGCCGAGGCGCCAGCAATCAGCCCCAGCATTTT TRBJ1-5 NA 14 TRBV5-8 NA
CSATTGSTGELFF TGCAGCGCCACGACAGGGAGCACCGGGGAGCTGTTTTTT TRBJ2-2 TRBD1 13 TRBV29-1 NA
CASNEQYF TGTGCCAGCAACGAGCAGTACTTC TRBJ2-7 NA 8 TRBV6-1 NA